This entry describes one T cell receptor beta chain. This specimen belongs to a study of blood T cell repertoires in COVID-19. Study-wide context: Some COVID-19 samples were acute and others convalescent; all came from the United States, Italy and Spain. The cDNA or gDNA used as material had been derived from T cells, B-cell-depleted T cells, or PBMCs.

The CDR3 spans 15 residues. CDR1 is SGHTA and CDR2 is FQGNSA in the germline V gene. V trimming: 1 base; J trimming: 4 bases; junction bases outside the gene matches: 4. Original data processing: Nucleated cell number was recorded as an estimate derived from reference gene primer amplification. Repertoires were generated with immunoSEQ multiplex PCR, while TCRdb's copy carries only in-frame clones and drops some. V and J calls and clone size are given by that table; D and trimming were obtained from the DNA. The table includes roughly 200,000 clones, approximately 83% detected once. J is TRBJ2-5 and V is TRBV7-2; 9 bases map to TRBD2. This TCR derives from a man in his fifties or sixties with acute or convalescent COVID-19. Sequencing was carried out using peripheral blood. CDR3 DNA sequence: TGTGCCAGCAGCTTAGTGGCACTAGCGGGAGAGACCCAGTACTTC. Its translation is CASSLVALAGETQYF.